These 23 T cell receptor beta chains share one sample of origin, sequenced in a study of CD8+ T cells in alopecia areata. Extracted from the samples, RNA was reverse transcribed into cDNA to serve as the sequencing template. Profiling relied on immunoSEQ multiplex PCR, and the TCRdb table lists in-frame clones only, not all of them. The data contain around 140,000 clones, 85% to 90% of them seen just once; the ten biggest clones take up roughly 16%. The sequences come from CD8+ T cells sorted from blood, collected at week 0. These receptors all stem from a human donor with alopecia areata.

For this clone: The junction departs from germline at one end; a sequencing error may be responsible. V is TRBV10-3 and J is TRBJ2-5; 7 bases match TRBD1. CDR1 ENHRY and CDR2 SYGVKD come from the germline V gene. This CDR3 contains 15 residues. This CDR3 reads CASSYETGPLTTQYF. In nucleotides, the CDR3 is TGTGCCAGCAGTTACGAGACAGGGCCGTTGACGACCCAGTACTTC.

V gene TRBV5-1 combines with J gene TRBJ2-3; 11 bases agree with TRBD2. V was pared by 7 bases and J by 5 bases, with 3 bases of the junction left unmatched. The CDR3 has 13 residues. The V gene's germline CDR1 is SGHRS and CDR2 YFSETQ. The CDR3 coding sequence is TGCGCCAGCGCCGGACTAGCGGGAGATACGCAGTATTTT. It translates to CASAGLAGDTQYF.

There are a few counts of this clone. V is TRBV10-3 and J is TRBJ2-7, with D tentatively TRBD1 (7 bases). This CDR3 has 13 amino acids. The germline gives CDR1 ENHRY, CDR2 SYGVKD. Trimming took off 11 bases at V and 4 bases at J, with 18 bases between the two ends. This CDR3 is CALRRDSEYEQYF. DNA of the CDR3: TGTGCCCTCCGGAGGGACAGCGAGTACGAGCAGTACTTC.

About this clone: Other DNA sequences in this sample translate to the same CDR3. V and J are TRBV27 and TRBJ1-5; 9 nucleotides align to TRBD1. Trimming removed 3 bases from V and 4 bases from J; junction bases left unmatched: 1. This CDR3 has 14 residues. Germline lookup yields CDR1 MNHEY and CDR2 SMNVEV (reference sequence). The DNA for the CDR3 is TGTGCCAGCAGTTTGGACAGGGGAAATCAGCCCCAGCATTTT. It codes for CASSLDRGNQPQHF.

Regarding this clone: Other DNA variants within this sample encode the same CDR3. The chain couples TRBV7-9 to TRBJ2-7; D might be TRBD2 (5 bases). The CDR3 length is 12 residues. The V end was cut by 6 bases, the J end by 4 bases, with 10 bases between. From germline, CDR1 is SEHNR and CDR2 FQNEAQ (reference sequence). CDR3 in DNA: TGTGCCAGCAGTTCGGGGATTTACGAGCAGTACTTC. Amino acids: CASSSGIYEQYF.

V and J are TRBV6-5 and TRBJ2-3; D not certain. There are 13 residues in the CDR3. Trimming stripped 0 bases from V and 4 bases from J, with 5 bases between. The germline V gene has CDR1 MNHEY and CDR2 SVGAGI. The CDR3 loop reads CASSYSDSDTQYF. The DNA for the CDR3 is TGTGCCAGCAGTTACTCAGACTCAGATACGCAGTATTTT.

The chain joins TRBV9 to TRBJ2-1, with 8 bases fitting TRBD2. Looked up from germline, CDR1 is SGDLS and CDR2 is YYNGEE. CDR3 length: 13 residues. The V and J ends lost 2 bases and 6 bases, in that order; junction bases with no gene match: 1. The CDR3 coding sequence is TGTGCCAGCAGCGTCGGGACTAGCAATGAGCAGTTCTTC. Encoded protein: CASSVGTSNEQFF. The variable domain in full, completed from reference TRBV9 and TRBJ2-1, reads DSGVTQTPKHLITATGQRVTLRCSPRSGDLSVYWYQQSLDQGLQFLIQYYNGEERAKGNILERFSAQQFPDLHSELNLSSLELGDSALYFCASSVGTSNEQFFGPGTRLTVL.

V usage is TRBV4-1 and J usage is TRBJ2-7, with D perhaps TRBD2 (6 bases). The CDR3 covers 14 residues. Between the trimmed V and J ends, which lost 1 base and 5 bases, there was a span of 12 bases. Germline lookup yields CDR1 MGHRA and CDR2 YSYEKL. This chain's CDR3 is CASSQVEGRDEQYF. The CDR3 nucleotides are TGCGCCAGCAGCCAAGTGGAGGGTCGGGACGAGCAGTACTTC.

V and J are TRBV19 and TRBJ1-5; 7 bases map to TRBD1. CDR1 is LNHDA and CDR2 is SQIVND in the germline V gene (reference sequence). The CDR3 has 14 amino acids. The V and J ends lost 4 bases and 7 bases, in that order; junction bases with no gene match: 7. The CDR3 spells CASSTWDRSQPQHF. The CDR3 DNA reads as TGTGCCAGTAGTACGTGGGACAGATCACAGCCCCAGCATTTT.

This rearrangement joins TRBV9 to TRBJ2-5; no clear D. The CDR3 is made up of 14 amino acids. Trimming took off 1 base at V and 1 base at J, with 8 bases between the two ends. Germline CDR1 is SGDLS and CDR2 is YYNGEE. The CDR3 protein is CASSVLGSQETQYF. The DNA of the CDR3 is TGTGCCAGCAGCGTATTGGGCTCCCAAGAGACCCAGTACTTC.

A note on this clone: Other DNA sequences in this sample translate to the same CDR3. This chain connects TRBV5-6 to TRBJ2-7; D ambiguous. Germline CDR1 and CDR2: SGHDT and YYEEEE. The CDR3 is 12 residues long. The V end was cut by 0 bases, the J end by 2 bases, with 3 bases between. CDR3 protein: CASSLGTYEQYF. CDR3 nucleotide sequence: TGTGCCAGCAGCTTGGGGACCTACGAGCAGTACTTC.

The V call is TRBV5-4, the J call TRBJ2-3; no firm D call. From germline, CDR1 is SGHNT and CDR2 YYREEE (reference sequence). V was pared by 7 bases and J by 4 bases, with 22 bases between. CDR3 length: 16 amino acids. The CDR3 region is CASGSPVDSLPDTQYF. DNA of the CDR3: TGTGCCAGCGGATCCCCGGTAGACTCCCTTCCAGATACGCAGTATTTT.

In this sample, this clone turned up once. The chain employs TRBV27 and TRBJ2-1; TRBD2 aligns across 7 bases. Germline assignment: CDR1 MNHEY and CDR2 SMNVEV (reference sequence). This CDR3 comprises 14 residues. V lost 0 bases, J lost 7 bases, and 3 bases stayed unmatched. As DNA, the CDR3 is TGTGCCAGCAGTTTATCTTTGGGGGGGAATGAGCAGTTCTTC. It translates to CASSLSLGGNEQFF.

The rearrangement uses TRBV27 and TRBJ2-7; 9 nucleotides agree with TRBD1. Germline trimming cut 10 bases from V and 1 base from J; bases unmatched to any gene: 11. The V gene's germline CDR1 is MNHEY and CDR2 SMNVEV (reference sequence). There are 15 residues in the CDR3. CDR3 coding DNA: TGTGCCACCGCAACGTCCGGGACAGGGTCCTACGAGCAGTACTTC. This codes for CATATSGTGSYEQYF.

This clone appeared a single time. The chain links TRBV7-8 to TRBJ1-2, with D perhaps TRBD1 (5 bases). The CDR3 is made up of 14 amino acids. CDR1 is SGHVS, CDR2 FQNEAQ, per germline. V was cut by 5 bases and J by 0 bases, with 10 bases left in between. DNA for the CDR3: TGTGCCAGCAGCCCTCGACAGTCTAACTATGGCTACACCTTC. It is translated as CASSPRQSNYGYTF.

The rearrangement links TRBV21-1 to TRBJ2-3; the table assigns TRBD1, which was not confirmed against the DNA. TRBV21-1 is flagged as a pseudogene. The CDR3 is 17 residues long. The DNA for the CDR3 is TGTGCCAGCAGCAAAGCGCGGAGAGGGGGAGTAGGAGTTACGCAGTATTTT. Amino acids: CASSKARRGGVGVTQYF.

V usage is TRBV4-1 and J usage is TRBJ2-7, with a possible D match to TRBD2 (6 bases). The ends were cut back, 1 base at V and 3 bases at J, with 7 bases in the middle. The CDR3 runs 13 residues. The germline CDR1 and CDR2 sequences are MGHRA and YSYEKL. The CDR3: CASSQADYYEQYF. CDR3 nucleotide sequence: TGCGCCAGCAGCCAAGCGGACTACTACGAGCAGTACTTC.

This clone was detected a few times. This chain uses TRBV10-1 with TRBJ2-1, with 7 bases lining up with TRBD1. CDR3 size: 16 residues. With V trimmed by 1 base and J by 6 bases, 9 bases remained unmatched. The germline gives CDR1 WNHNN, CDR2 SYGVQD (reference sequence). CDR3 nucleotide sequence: TGCGCCAGCAGTGAGTACGTGACAGGGTTATTCAATGAGCAGTTCTTC. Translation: CASSEYVTGLFNEQFF.

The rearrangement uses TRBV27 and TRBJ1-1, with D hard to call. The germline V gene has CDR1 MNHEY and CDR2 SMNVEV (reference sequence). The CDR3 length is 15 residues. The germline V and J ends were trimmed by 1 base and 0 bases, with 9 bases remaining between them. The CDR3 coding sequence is TGTGCCAGCAGTTTATTTTCCGGGCTGAACACTGAAGCTTTCTTT. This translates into CASSLFSGLNTEAFF.

The CDR3 DNA is TGTGCCAGCAGCTTAGAATTCAGGTCCCCTAGCACAGATACGCAGTATTTT. Amino acid sequence: CASSLEFRSPSTDTQYF. V and J are TRBV7-9 and TRBJ2-3; D unclear. Germline V gives CDR1 SEHNR, CDR2 FQNEAQ (reference sequence). Trimming took 1 base from V and 0 from J, leaving 14 bases between them. The CDR3 totals 17 residues.

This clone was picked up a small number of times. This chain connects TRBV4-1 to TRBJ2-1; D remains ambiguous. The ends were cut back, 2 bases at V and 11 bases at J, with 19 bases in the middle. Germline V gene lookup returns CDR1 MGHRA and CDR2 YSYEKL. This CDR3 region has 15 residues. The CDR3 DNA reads TGCGCCAGCAGCCAATCTGACGGCAGCGCTATACAGCAGTTCTTC. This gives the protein CASSQSDGSAIQQFF.

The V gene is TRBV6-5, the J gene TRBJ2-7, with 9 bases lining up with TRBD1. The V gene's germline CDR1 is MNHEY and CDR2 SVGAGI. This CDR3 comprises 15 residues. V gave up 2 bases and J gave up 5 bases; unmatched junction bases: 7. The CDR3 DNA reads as TGTGCCAGCAGTTACGGGGACAGGGAAGTCAACGAGCAGTACTTC. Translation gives CASSYGDREVNEQYF.

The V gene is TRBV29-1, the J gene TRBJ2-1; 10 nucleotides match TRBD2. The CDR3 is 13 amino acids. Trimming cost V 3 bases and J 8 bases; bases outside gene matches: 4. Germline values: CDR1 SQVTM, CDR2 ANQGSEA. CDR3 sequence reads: CSVDSGRIHEQFF. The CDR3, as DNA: TGCAGCGTTGATAGCGGGAGGATCCATGAGCAGTTCTTC.